A selection of T cell receptor beta chains follows, all from one sample in a study of graft-versus-host responses after intestinal transplantation. Sequencing was performed with immunoSEQ multiplex PCR; in TCRdb, only in-frame clones are kept and a portion is missing. The sample includes around 110,000 clones, 90% seen only once; the top ten take about 0.18%. These receptors' targets are unknown. Here the sequenced sample was unstimulated CD4+ T cells sorted from spleen or lymph node cells, taken before intestinal transplant. These TCRs come from a human donor who received an intestinal transplant. Each CDR3 is given with its conserved first and last residue. A D gene is named only where the DNA matches it firmly. Expanded clones get a size class; other rows say once, few or many, or leave the size out.

j_call d_call clone_size v_call cdr3_nt cdr3_aa
TRBJ2-1 TRBD2 . TRBV6-5 TGTGCCAGCACCTGGACTAGCGGAATCTCCAATGAGCAGTTCTTC CASTWTSGISNEQFF
TRBJ1-4 . few TRBV30 TGTGCCTGGACCCCCCGGAGTAATGAAAAACTGTTTTTT CAWTPRSNEKLFF
TRBJ1-5 . . TRBV19 TGTGCCAGTAGTATAGGGTCGGGAGCGGGCAATCAGCCCCAGCATTTT CASSIGSGAGNQPQHF
TRBJ2-3 TRBD2 once TRBV27 TGTGCCAGCAGTTTATTTCCGGGAGGACGCACAGATACGCAGTATTTT CASSLFPGGRTDTQYF
TRBJ1-4 . . TRBV5-1 TGCGCCAGCAGCTTGACAGCAACTAATGAAAAACTGTTTTTT CASSLTATNEKLFF
TRBJ2-5 . . TRBV6-1 TGTGCCGGACAGAGTGCCCAAGAGACCCAGTACTTC CAGQSAQETQYF
TRBJ1-4 TRBD1 . TRBV5-6 TGTGCCAGCAGCTTCTGGGACAGGGGGGGAAAACTGTTTTTT CASSFWDRGGKLFF
TRBJ2-2 . . TRBV21-1 TGTGCCAGCAGCCCAAGTGGAGGCACGAACACCGGGGAGCTGTTTTTT CASSPSGGTNTGELFF
TRBJ2-2 . . TRBV7-9 TGTGCCAGCAGCTTATACGGGAGCTCCGGGGAGCTGTTTTTT CASSLYGSSGELFF
TRBJ1-2 TRBD1 . TRBV10-3 TGTGCCATCAGTGAGTCAGGGGGCTGGCAGGGAAACGGCTACACCTTC CAISESGGWQGNGYTF
TRBJ1-2 . once TRBV28 TGTGCCAGCTTCCAGGGAACCACTAACTATGGCTACACCTTC CASFQGTTNYGYTF
TRBJ1-2 TRBD1 . TRBV19 TGTGCCAGTAGTACAAGACAGGGTCCCTACTATGGCTACACCTTC CASSTRQGPYYGYTF
TRBJ2-2 TRBD2 . TRBV5-6 TGTGCCAGCAGCGGGGCGGGGGGGGTAGGAACCGGGGAGCTGTTTTTT CASSGAGGVGTGELFF
TRBJ2-2 . . TRBV4-1 TGCGCCAGCAGCCAAGAAAAAGTGCGTCGGGGGGAGCTGTTTTTT CASSQEKVRRGELFF
TRBJ1-1 . . TRBV12-5 TGTGCTAGTGGTTTGGGTCACACAAACACTGAAGCTTTCTTT CASGLGHTNTEAFF
TRBJ1-6 . . TRBV5-1 TGCGCCAGCAGCTTCGGGTGGGCGACCGGGGGGTTCTCCTATAATTCACCCCTCCACTTT CASSFGWATGGFSYNSPLHF
TRBJ1-6 TRBD1 few TRBV2 TGTGCCAGCAGTGGACAGGGAAGCGTCTCACCCCTCCACTTT CASSGQGSVSPLHF
TRBJ1-6 TRBD1 . TRBV6-5 TGTGCCAGCAGTTACTGGGGGGACAGCAATAATTCACCCCTCCACTTT CASSYWGDSNNSPLHF
TRBJ2-5 . . TRBV29-1 TGCAGCGTTGAGTGGGCCAGGGGAGAGACCCAGTACTTC CSVEWARGETQYF
TRBJ2-2 . . TRBV7-8 TGTGCCAGCAGCTTAGACTTGCCTTACACCGGGGAGCTGTTTTTT CASSLDLPYTGELFF
TRBJ1-5 . . TRBV7-9 TGTGCCAGCAGCCCCGCGGTAGACGGACAGCAATATAGCAATCAGCCCCAGCATTTT CASSPAVDGQQYSNQPQHF
TRBJ1-2 TRBD1 few TRBV4-3 TGCGCCAGCAGCCAAGGAGTAGGACAGGGGATCGCAGTTTACACCTTC CASSQGVGQGIAVYTF
TRBJ1-4 . . TRBV28 TGTGCCAGCAGTTTATTAACAGACTATAATGAAAAACTGTTTTTT CASSLLTDYNEKLFF
TRBJ2-1 . . TRBV18 TGTGCCAGCTCACCCGGACAGTACAATGAGCAGTTCTTC CASSPGQYNEQFF
TRBJ2-7 TRBD1 . TRBV6-1 TGTGCCAGCACAGGACAGGGTTACGAGCAGTACTTC CASTGQGYEQYF
TRBJ1-3 . few TRBV6-1 TGTGCCAGCAGTGGTTCACCCACTGGCTCTGGAAACACCATATATTTT CASSGSPTGSGNTIYF
TRBJ2-2 . . TRBV10-2 TGCGCCAGCAGTGATAGGGGGAACACCGGGGAGCTGTTTTTT CASSDRGNTGELFF
TRBJ1-4 TRBD1 . TRBV7-9 TGTGCCAGCAGCTCACGCGGGCACCCGGGACAGGGAGGGAATGAAAAACTGTTTTTT CASSSRGHPGQGGNEKLFF
TRBJ1-4 . . TRBV5-1 TGCGCCAGCAGCTGGGGGCCGGCAACTAATGAAAAACTGTTTTTT CASSWGPATNEKLFF
TRBJ1-2 . . TRBV18 TGTGCCAGCTCCCCCCTTTTGATGGGAGACGGCTACACCTTC CASSPLLMGDGYTF
TRBJ1-2 . . TRBV1 TGCACCAGCAGCCAGGGGACAGGGGGCTTGGACTATGGCTACACCTTC CTSSQGTGGLDYGYTF
TRBJ1-6 TRBD1 . TRBV5-6 TGTGCCAGCAGCTTAAGGACAGGGGGCTATAATTCACCCCTCCACTTT CASSLRTGGYNSPLHF
TRBJ2-5 . once TRBV4-1 TGCGCCAGCAGCCGTCGGGGGACCCAGTACTTC CASSRRGTQYF
TRBJ2-7 TRBD2 . TRBV30 TGTGCCTGGAGTGTAACTAGCGGGAACTACGAGCAGTACTTC CAWSVTSGNYEQYF
TRBJ2-4 . . TRBV28 TGTGCCAGCAGTTATCTAAGGCCCAGGGGCATTCAGTACTTC CASSYLRPRGIQYF
TRBJ2-7 TRBD2 . TRBV6-5 TGTGCCAGCAGTTCCGTGGGGACTAGCGGAACCTACGAGCAGTACTTC CASSSVGTSGTYEQYF
TRBJ1-4 . once TRBV28 TGTGCCAGCGGGGAGGAAAAACTGTTTTTT CASGEEKLFF
TRBJ2-5 TRBD1 . TRBV4-1 TGCGCCAGCAGCCAAGGACAGGGATTGTTTGAGACCCAGTACTTC CASSQGQGLFETQYF
TRBJ2-5 . . TRBV10-3 TGTGCCATCAGTGAGTCAGGGGTGGAAAAGACCCAGTACTTC CAISESGVEKTQYF
TRBJ2-5 . . TRBV6-5 TGTGCCAGCAGTTACTCGTACCAGTCGATCCAAGAGACCCAGTACTTC CASSYSYQSIQETQYF
TRBJ1-4 . . TRBV29-1 TGCAGCGCCGGCCAGGGTTTGGGTGAAAAACTGTTTTTT CSAGQGLGEKLFF
TRBJ1-4 . . TRBV5-1 TGCGCCAGCAGCTTGGCTACGCGATCAGGGCCCAGAGGCAGGGCAACTAATGAAAAACTGTTTTTT CASSLATRSGPRGRATNEKLFF
TRBJ1-2 TRBD1 . TRBV5-1 TGCGCCAGCAGCGGGACACAGGGGGCTGATGGCTACACCTTC CASSGTQGADGYTF
TRBJ2-7 . . TRBV7-9 TGTGCGAGCAGCCTGGGTGTTGGACAGAGCTCCTACGAGCAGTACTTC CASSLGVGQSSYEQYF
TRBJ1-1 . once TRBV28 TGTGCCAGCAGGATCAGGCGCCCTATAAAGAACACTGAAGCTTTCTTT CASRIRRPIKNTEAFF
TRBJ2-5 TRBD1 once TRBV5-4 TGTGCCAGCAGCACCGGGACAGCCCAAGAGACCCAGTACTTC CASSTGTAQETQYF